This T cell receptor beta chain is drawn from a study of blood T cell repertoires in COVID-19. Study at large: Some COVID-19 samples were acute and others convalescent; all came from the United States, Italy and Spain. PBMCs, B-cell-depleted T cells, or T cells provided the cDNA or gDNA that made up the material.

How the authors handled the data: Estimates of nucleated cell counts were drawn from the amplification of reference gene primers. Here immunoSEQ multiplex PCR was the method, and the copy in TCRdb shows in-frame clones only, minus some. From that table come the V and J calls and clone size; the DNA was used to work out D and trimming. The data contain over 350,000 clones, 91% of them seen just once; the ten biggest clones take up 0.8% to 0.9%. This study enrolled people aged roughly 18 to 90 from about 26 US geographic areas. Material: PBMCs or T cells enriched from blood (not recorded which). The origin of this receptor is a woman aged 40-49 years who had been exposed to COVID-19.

This CDR3 is CAWSAGSGGWSEQYF. The CDR3 nucleotides are TGTGCCTGGAGTGCAGGCAGCGGGGGCTGGTCCGAGCAGTACTTC. The chain has TRBV30 and TRBJ2-7, with TRBD2 matching 8 bases. The CDR3 has 15 amino acids. V dropped 1 base and J dropped 6; count of bases not matched to a gene: 11. Germline CDR1 reads GTSNPN; CDR2 reads SVGIG (reference sequence).